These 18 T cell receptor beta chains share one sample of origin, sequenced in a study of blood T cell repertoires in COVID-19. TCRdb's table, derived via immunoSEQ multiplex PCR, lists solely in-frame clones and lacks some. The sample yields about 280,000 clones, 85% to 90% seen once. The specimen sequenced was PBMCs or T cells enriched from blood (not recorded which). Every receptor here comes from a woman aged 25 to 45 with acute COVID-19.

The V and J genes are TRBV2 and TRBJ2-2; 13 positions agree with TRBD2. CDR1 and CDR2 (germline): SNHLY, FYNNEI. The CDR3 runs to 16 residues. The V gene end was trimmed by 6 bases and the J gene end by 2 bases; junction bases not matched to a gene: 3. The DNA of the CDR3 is TGTGCCAGCAGAGAGGGACTAGCGGGAAACACCGGGGAGCTGTTTTTT. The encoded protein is CASREGLAGNTGELFF. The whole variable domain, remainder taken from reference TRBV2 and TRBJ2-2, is EPEVTQTPSHQVTQMGQEVILRCVPISNHLYFYWYRQILGQKVEFLVSFYNNEISEKSEIFDDQFSVERPDGSNFTLKIRSTKLEDSAMYFCASREGLAGNTGELFFGEGSRLTVL.

In DNA, the CDR3 is TGTGCCAGTAGTATAGAATCTAGCGGACTCGGACATGAGCAGTTCTTC. Residues: CASSIESSGLGHEQFF. The chain joins TRBV19 to TRBJ2-1, with 7 bases that match TRBD2. The V gene end was trimmed by 0 bases and the J gene end by 8 bases; junction bases not matched to a gene: 10. Germline V lookup: CDR1 LNHDA, CDR2 SQIVND (reference sequence). This CDR3 region has 16 residues.

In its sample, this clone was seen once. CDR3 coding DNA: TGTGCCAGCAGTTACTCTCTCAGCAATCAGCCCCAGCATTTT. This sequence encodes CASSYSLSNQPQHF. This chain links TRBV6-2 or TRBV6-3 with TRBJ1-5; unclear D gene. This CDR3 has 14 amino acids. Per germline, CDR1 MNHEY and CDR2 SVGEGT. V was trimmed by 0 bases and J by 1 base, leaving 4 bases between them.

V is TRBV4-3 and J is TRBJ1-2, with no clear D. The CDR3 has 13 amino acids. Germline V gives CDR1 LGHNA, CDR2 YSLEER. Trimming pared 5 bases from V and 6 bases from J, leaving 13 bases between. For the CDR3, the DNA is TGCGCCAGCAGCGGGCGGCCGGGAGATGGCTACACCTTC. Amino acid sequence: CASSGRPGDGYTF.

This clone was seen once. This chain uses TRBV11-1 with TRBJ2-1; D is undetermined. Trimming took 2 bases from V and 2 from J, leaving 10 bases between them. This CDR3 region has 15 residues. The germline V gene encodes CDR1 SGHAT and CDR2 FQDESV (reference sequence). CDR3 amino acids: CASSLISGPYNEQFF. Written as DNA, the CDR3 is TGTGCCAGCAGCTTAATCAGTGGTCCCTACAATGAGCAGTTCTTC.

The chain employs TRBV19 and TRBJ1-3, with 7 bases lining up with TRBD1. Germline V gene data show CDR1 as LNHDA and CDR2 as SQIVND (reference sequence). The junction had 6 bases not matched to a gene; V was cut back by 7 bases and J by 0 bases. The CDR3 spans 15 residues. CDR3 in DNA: TGTGCCAGTACCAGGGGGGCCAACTCTGGAAACACCATATATTTT. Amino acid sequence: CASTRGANSGNTIYF.

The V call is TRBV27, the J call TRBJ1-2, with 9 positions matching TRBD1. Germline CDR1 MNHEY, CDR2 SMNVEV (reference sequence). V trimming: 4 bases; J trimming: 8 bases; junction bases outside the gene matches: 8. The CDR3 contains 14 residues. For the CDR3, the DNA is TGTGCCAGCAGTTGGACAGGGGAAACTTTAGGCTACACCTTC. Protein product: CASSWTGETLGYTF.

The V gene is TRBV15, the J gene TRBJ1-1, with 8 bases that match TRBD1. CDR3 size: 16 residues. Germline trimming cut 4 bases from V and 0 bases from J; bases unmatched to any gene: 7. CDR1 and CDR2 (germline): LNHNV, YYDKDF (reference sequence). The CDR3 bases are TGTGCCACCAGCAAAACAGGGGGGTTCATGAACACTGAAGCTTTCTTT. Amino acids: CATSKTGGFMNTEAFF.

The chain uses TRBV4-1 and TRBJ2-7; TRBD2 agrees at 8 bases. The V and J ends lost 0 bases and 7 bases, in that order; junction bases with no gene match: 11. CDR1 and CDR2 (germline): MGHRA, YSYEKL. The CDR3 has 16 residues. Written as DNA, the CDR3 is TGCGCCAGCAGCCAAGAGCCTCCGGGCGGGAGGCCTGAGCAGTACTTC. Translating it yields CASSQEPPGGRPEQYF.

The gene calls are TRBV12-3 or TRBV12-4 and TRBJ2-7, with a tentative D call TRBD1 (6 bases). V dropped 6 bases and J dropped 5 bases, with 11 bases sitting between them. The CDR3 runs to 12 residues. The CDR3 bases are TGTGCCAGCAGGATAACAGGGAACGAGCAGTACTTC. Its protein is CASRITGNEQYF.

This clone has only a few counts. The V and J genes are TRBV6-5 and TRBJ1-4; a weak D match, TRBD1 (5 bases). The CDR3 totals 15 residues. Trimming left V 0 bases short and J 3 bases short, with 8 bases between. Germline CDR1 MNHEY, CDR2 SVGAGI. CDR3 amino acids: CASSYSGGSNEKLFF. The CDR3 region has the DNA TGTGCCAGCAGTTACTCGGGGGGATCTAATGAAAAACTGTTTTTT.

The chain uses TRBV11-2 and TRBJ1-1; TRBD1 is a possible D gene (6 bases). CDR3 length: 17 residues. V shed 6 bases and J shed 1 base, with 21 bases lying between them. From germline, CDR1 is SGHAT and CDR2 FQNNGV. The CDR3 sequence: CASRGPLNRVENTEAFF. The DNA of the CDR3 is TGTGCCAGCAGAGGACCCCTGAACAGGGTCGAGAACACTGAAGCTTTCTTT.

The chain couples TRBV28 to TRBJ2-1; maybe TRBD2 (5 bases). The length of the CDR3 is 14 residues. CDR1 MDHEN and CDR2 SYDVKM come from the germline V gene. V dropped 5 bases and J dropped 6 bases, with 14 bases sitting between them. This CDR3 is CASSPRTGFNEQFF. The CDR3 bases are TGTGCCAGCAGTCCCCGGACTGGATTCAATGAGCAGTTCTTC.

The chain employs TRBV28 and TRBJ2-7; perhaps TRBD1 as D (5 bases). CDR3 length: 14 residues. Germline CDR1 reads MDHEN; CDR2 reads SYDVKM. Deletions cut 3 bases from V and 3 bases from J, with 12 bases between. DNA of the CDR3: TGTGCCAGCAGTTTCCAGGGCACCTTCTACGAGCAGTACTTC. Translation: CASSFQGTFYEQYF.

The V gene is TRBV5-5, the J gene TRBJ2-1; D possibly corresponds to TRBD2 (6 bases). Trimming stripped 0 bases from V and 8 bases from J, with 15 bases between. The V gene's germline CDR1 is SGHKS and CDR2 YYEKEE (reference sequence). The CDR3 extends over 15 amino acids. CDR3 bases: TGTGCCAGCAGCTTGGGTGGCAGGGAGGTCGATGAGCAGTTCTTC. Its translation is CASSLGGREVDEQFF.

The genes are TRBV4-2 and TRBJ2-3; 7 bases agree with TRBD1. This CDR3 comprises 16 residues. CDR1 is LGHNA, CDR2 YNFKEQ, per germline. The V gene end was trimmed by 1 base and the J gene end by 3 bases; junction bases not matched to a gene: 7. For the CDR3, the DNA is TGTGCCAGCAGCCAAGGTCGACAGGGAGATACAGATACGCAGTATTTT. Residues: CASSQGRQGDTDTQYF.

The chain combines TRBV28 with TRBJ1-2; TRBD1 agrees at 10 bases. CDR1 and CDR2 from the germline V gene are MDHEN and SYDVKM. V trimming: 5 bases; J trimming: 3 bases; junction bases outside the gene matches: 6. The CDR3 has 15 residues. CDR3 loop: CASSLGTGAYYGYTF. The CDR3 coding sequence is TGTGCCAGCAGTCTCGGGACAGGGGCCTACTATGGCTACACCTTC.

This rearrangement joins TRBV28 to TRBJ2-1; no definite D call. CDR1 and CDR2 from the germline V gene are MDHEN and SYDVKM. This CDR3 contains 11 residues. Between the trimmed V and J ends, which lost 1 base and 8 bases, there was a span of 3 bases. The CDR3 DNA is TGTGCCAGCAGTTTATTCTATGAGCAGTTCTTC. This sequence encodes CASSLFYEQFF.